The 31 T cell receptor beta chains below all came from one sample that was sequenced in a study of glioma-infiltrating T cells after dendritic cell vaccination. Repertoires were generated with immunoSEQ multiplex PCR, while TCRdb's copy carries only in-frame clones and drops some. The sample shows approximately 82,000 clones, 70% to 90% of them seen only once. Sequenced here: blood, sampled before dendritic cell vaccination. The receptors derive from a human donor with glioblastoma.

V gene TRBV6-1 combines with J gene TRBJ2-7, with D tentatively TRBD2 (7 bases). The CDR3 runs 14 residues. The germline V gene encodes CDR1 MNHNS and CDR2 SASEGT. V lost 2 bases, J lost 6 bases, and 14 bases lay in between. CDR3: CASSEFGGRAEQYF. Written as DNA, the CDR3 is TGTGCCAGCAGTGAATTCGGGGGGCGCGCCGAGCAGTACTTC.

The chain joins TRBV4-1 to TRBJ1-5; no clear D gene. V was trimmed by 6 bases and J by 0 bases, leaving 12 bases between them. CDR3 length: 15 residues. CDR1 is MGHRA, CDR2 YSYEKL, per germline. The CDR3 sequence is CASRLTGISNQPQHF. The CDR3, as DNA: TGCGCCAGCAGACTAACGGGGATTAGCAATCAGCCCCAGCATTTT.

The chain joins TRBV27 to TRBJ2-1; 11 bases are shared with TRBD2. Germline CDR1 and CDR2: MNHEY and SMNVEV (reference sequence). This CDR3 is built from 17 residues. After removal of 0 bases from V and 4 bases from J, the junction contained 5 bases not matched to a gene. DNA of the CDR3: TGTGCCAGCAGTTTATCTAGCGGGGGGGCGTCTTACAATGAGCAGTTCTTC. Protein product: CASSLSSGGASYNEQFF.

This clone appeared once. The chain is built from TRBV30 and TRBJ2-2; D gene ambiguous. The germline V gene has CDR1 GTSNPN and CDR2 SVGIG (reference sequence). This CDR3 has 15 residues. Trimming pared 0 bases from V and 1 base from J, leaving 9 bases between. The CDR3 reads CAWSVRAWNTGELFF. The CDR3 nucleotides read TGTGCCTGGAGTGTAAGAGCCTGGAACACCGGGGAGCTGTTTTTT.

The V and J genes are TRBV9 and TRBJ2-2; 9 bases are a match to TRBD1. This CDR3 contains 17 residues. Germline values: CDR1 SGDLS, CDR2 YYNGEE. V lost 3 bases, J lost 4 bases, and 10 bases stayed unmatched. The CDR3 DNA reads as TGTGCCAGCAGCGCCAATCCCGGGACAGGGTTCACCGGGGAGCTGTTTTTT. As protein: CASSANPGTGFTGELFF.

This CDR3 is CASSKWQETGAYNEQFF. DNA for the CDR3: TGTGCCAGCAGCAAATGGCAGGAGACAGGGGCCTACAATGAGCAGTTCTTC. This rearrangement joins TRBV21-1 to TRBJ2-1; the D segment call TRBD1 is taken from the table without a DNA check. TRBV21-1 is a recognized pseudogene. The CDR3 contains 17 residues.

V gene TRBV7-3 combines with J gene TRBJ2-7; 7 nucleotides line up with TRBD1. Trimming took 2 bases from V and 2 from J; bases not matched to a gene: 6. The CDR3 totals 15 residues. Germline V gene data show CDR1 as SGHTA and CDR2 as FQGTGA. The CDR3 coding sequence is TGTGCCAGCAGCTTATCCCGGGACAGAGCCTACGAGCAGTACTTC. Its translation: CASSLSRDRAYEQYF. Full variable domain (remainder filled in from reference TRBV7-3 and TRBJ2-7): GAGVSQTPSNKVTEKGKYVELRCDPISGHTALYWYRQSLGQGPEFLIYFQGTGAADDSGLPNDRFFAVRPEGSVSTLKIQRTERGDSAVYLCASSLSRDRAYEQYFGPGTRLTVT.

The sample holds one count of this clone. The rearrangement links TRBV27 to TRBJ1-2, with 10 bases that match TRBD1. The CDR3 extends over 13 amino acids. Unmatched junction bases numbered 4, after V lost 5 bases and J lost 7 bases. Germline V gene data show CDR1 as MNHEY and CDR2 as SMNVEV (reference sequence). The DNA of the CDR3 is TGTGCCAGCAGTATGACAGGGGGCTCTGGCTACACCTTC. Translation: CASSMTGGSGYTF.

The chain combines TRBV29-1 with TRBJ1-3, with no clear D. Germline assignment: CDR1 SQVTM and CDR2 ANQGSEA. This CDR3 has 13 amino acids. CDR3 sequence (DNA): TGCACCGCACAAACCTCCTCTGGAAACACCATATATTTT. Protein sequence: CTAQTSSGNTIYF.

The chain links TRBV27 to TRBJ2-1; TRBD2 matches at 14 bases. This CDR3 has 18 amino acids. V trimming: 7 bases; J trimming: 15 bases; junction bases outside the gene matches: 23. In germline, CDR1 is MNHEY, CDR2 SMNVEV (reference sequence). Written as DNA, the CDR3 is TGTGCCAGCACTCCCAGGGCGACTAGCGGGGGGGAGTTGAAGAGCGGGTTCTTC. Translated, it gives CASTPRATSGGELKSGFF.

V and J are TRBV10-2 and TRBJ2-1, with 12 nucleotides matching TRBD2. CDR3 length: 19 amino acids. Germline CDR1 reads WSHSY; CDR2 reads SAAADI. Trimming removed 6 bases from V and 0 bases from J; junction bases left unmatched: 12. CDR3 residues: CASRDVLAGGMSSYNEQFF. The CDR3 bases are TGCGCCAGCAGGGACGTACTAGCGGGAGGCATGAGCTCCTACAATGAGCAGTTCTTC.

This clone was seen a single time. V usage is TRBV6-1 and J usage is TRBJ1-5, with D maybe TRBD1 (6 bases). V was pared by 2 bases and J by 6 bases, with 20 bases between. Germline lookup yields CDR1 MNHNS and CDR2 SASEGT. The CDR3 totals 17 residues. The DNA for the CDR3 is TGTGCCAGCAGTGAACAGGGGTTGGTGGGCGGGGGTCAGCCCCAGCATTTT. This codes for CASSEQGLVGGGQPQHF.

The chain combines TRBV5-1 with TRBJ2-5; the match to TRBD1 covers 8 bases. The V and J ends lost 4 bases and 5 bases, in that order; junction bases with no gene match: 4. The CDR3 extends over 13 amino acids. Per germline, CDR1 SGHRS and CDR2 YFSETQ. As DNA, the CDR3 is TGCGCCAGCAGCCGGACAGGGTTGGAGACCCAGTACTTC. This codes for CASSRTGLETQYF. The full variable domain, completed using reference TRBV5-1 and TRBJ2-5, is KAGVTQTPRYLIKTRGQQVTLSCSPISGHRSVSWYQQTPGQGLQFLFEYFSETQRNKGNFPGRFSGRQFSNSRSEMNVSTLELGDSALYLCASSRTGLETQYFGPGTRLLVL.

The chain has TRBV2 and TRBJ2-5; D call uncertain. Trimming stripped 4 bases from V and 1 base from J, with 7 bases between. The CDR3 has 13 residues. Germline V gene data show CDR1 as SNHLY and CDR2 as FYNNEI. CDR3 sequence: CASSGQRQETQYF. CDR3 coding DNA: TGTGCCAGCAGTGGGCAACGCCAAGAGACCCAGTACTTC.

The chain is built from TRBV5-1 and TRBJ2-1, with 10 bases aligning to TRBD2. The CDR3 sequence is 15 residues long. CDR1 is SGHRS and CDR2 is YFSETQ in the germline V gene. The trim removed 5 bases at V and 7 bases at J, leaving 9 bases unmatched. The CDR3 reads CASSLRLAGPNEQFF. The DNA for the CDR3 is TGCGCCAGCAGTCTAAGACTAGCGGGTCCGAATGAGCAGTTCTTC.

This sequence joins TRBV6-1 and TRBJ1-4; the D is unclear. The ends were cut back, 8 bases at V and 4 bases at J, with 11 bases in the middle. Germline assignment: CDR1 MNHNS and CDR2 SASEGT. This CDR3 is 13 amino acids long. CDR3 sequence: CASSGNNNEKLFF. For the CDR3, the DNA is TGTGCCAGCTCAGGAAACAATAATGAAAAACTGTTTTTT.

A word on this clone: At one end, the junction sequence differs from germline, possibly due to a read error. This CDR3 is also generated by other DNA sequences in the sample. The CDR3 coding sequence is TGTGCCAGTAGTTCGGGGGGTCTCAGTAATTCCCCCCTCCACTTT. Its translation is CASSSGGLSNSPLHF. The V and J genes are TRBV19 and TRBJ1-6; the D gene is possibly TRBD1 (5 bases). The CDR3 loop spans 15 amino acids. The germline V gene has CDR1 LNHDA and CDR2 SQIVND (reference sequence).

The CDR3, as DNA: TGCGCCAGCAGCTTGGGGGAGGGAGAGACCCAGTACTTC. Translating it yields CASSLGEGETQYF. V is TRBV5-1 and J is TRBJ2-5; 7 bases line up with TRBD2. J lost 4 bases, V lost 0 bases, and 0 bases had no gene match. The germline V gene encodes CDR1 SGHRS and CDR2 YFSETQ. There are 13 residues in the CDR3.

The V and J genes are TRBV18 and TRBJ2-7; D not certain. Trimming removed 2 bases at V and 3 bases at J, with 11 bases between. The CDR3 spans 14 residues. Germline lookup yields CDR1 KGHSH and CDR2 LQKENI. Here the CDR3 DNA reads TGTGCCAGCTCACCAGGAGCTAAGTTCTACGAGCAGTACTTC. Translated: CASSPGAKFYEQYF.

The V and J genes are TRBV27 and TRBJ2-7; maybe TRBD2 (6 bases). Looked up from germline, CDR1 is MNHEY and CDR2 is SMNVEV (reference sequence). Trimming removed 8 bases from V and 1 base from J, with 15 bases in between. The CDR3 has 14 residues. The CDR3 loop reads CASSGVSVSYEQYF. The CDR3 bases are TGTGCCAGCTCGGGGGTATCAGTATCCTACGAGCAGTACTTC.

V is TRBV29-1 and J is TRBJ2-2, with TRBD2 matching over 7 bases. This CDR3 spans 14 amino acids. CDR1 is SQVTM, CDR2 ANQGSEA, per germline. Unmatched junction bases numbered 5, after V lost 7 bases and J lost 0 bases. CDR3 residues: CSAVGGSNTGELFF. In nucleotides, the CDR3 is TGCAGCGCTGTGGGGGGGTCGAACACCGGGGAGCTGTTTTTT.

The gene calls are TRBV5-6 and TRBJ2-3; tentatively, D is TRBD1 (5 bases). CDR3 length: 16 amino acids. CDR1 and CDR2 (germline): SGHDT, YYEEEE. V was pared by 2 bases and J by 2 bases, with 15 bases between. The CDR3 sequence is CASSFGAETVTDTQYF. The CDR3 bases are TGTGCCAGCAGCTTTGGGGCAGAGACCGTCACAGATACGCAGTATTTT. Drawing the rest from reference TRBV5-6 and TRBJ2-3, the complete variable domain is DAGVTQSPTHLIKTRGQQVTLRCSPKSGHDTVSWYQQALGQGPQFIFQYYEEEERQRGNFPDRFSGHQFPNYSSELNVNALLLGDSALYLCASSFGAETVTDTQYFGPGTRLTVL.

This sequence joins TRBV6-5 and TRBJ1-4; TRBD1 agrees at 9 bases. The CDR3 runs 14 residues. V lost 6 bases, J lost 7 bases, and 6 bases stayed unmatched. From germline, CDR1 is MNHEY and CDR2 SVGAGI. Written as DNA, the CDR3 is TGTGCCAGCAGCCAGACAGGGGGTCGTGAAAAACTGTTTTTT. This sequence encodes CASSQTGGREKLFF.

Concerning this clone: One end of the junction varies from germline; a read error may be responsible. This rearrangement joins TRBV6-5 to TRBJ1-1, with 7 bases that match TRBD1. CDR3 length: 14 residues. The germline gives CDR1 MNHEY, CDR2 SVGAGI. Here the CDR3 DNA reads TGTGCCAGCAGCCTACTTGGAGGGGGCACTGAAGCCTTCTTT. It translates to CASSLLGGGTEAFF.

This clone is a singleton in its sample. This chain uses TRBV5-8 with TRBJ1-2; 11 bases are a match to TRBD1. V lost 4 bases and J lost 8; bases outside the gene matches: 7. Germline values: CDR1 SGHTS, CDR2 YDEGEE. The CDR3 runs 14 residues. The CDR3 DNA is TGTGCCAGCAGCCTCTGGACAGGGGGCAGGGGCTACACCTTC. It specifies CASSLWTGGRGYTF.

The J gene is TRBJ1-3, the V gene TRBV10-1; 9 positions match TRBD1. Germline V gene data show CDR1 as WNHNN and CDR2 as SYGVQD (reference sequence). This CDR3 region has 19 residues. V lost 4 bases, J lost 4 bases, and 17 bases stayed unmatched. CDR3 DNA: TGCGCCAGCAGTGTACTAAGCCTACAGGGGGCGATTGCGGGAAACACCATATATTTT. Amino acid sequence: CASSVLSLQGAIAGNTIYF.

The chain employs TRBV5-1 and TRBJ1-2; D ambiguous. The CDR3 is 15 residues long. From germline, CDR1 is SGHRS and CDR2 YFSETQ. The V end lost 2 bases, the J end lost 0 bases, and 11 bases lay between the germline ends. This CDR3 reads CASSLSPGANYGYTF. The CDR3, as DNA: TGCGCCAGCAGCTTATCCCCGGGAGCTAACTATGGCTACACCTTC. The complete variable domain, with remaining parts taken from reference TRBV5-1 and TRBJ1-2, reads KAGVTQTPRYLIKTRGQQVTLSCSPISGHRSVSWYQQTPGQGLQFLFEYFSETQRNKGNFPGRFSGRQFSNSRSEMNVSTLELGDSALYLCASSLSPGANYGYTFGSGTRLTVV.

This chain links TRBV7-3 with TRBJ2-1; 10 nucleotides match TRBD2. The CDR3 runs 17 residues. Losses at the gene ends were 5 bases for V and 5 bases for J; bases not matched to a gene: 12. Per germline, CDR1 SGHTA and CDR2 FQGTGA. In DNA, the CDR3 is TGTGCCAGCAGCCCAGGGGTAGCGGGGGGTCTGAACAATGAGCAGTTCTTC. This codes for CASSPGVAGGLNNEQFF.

This sequence joins TRBV9 and TRBJ2-5; TRBD2 matches at 7 bases. Germline V gene sequence: CDR1 SGDLS, CDR2 YYNGEE. The CDR3 consists of 12 residues. J lost 5 bases, V lost 3 bases, and 1 base had no gene match. The CDR3 sequence: CASSDGGETQYF. CDR3 DNA: TGTGCCAGCAGCGACGGGGGGGAGACCCAGTACTTC.

This clone came up once. This rearrangement joins TRBV5-1 to TRBJ2-2; D possibly corresponds to TRBD1 (7 bases). Trimming took 4 bases from V and 3 from J, leaving 16 bases between them. CDR1 is SGHRS, CDR2 YFSETQ, per germline. The CDR3 is made up of 16 amino acids. For the CDR3, the DNA is TGCGCCAGCAGCCGCCAGGGGGGTGAGGACACCGGGGAGCTGTTTTTT. This sequence encodes CASSRQGGEDTGELFF.

By share of the sample, this clone is medium-sized (0.01 to 0.1%). The genes are TRBV6-1 and TRBJ1-2, with D hard to call. The CDR3 contains 13 residues. Germline V gene data show CDR1 as MNHNS and CDR2 as SASEGT. Trimming took off 8 bases at V and 7 bases at J, with 17 bases between the two ends. The CDR3 here is CASGRGSMGGYTF. The DNA of the CDR3 is TGTGCCAGCGGGAGAGGCAGTATGGGTGGCTACACCTTC.